The 26 T cell receptor beta chains reported below all come from one sample, sequenced in a study of glioma-infiltrating T cells after dendritic cell vaccination. Sequencing used immunoSEQ multiplex PCR; TCRdb keeps in-frame clones, though not all of them. The repertoire consists of roughly 100,000 clones, with 81% occurring once and the leading ten covering 9.5% to 15%. This specimen consisted of blood, obtained before dendritic cell vaccination. These receptors all come from a human donor with glioblastoma.

This clone appeared once. The genes are TRBV27 and TRBJ2-7, with a possible D match to TRBD2 (6 bases). Germline-derived CDR1 and CDR2 are MNHEY and SMNVEV (reference sequence). Trimming cost V 2 bases and J 6 bases, with 14 bases left between them. This CDR3 comprises 14 residues. CDR3 in amino acids: CASSLMRVGSEQYF. CDR3 nucleotide sequence: TGTGCCAGCAGTTTAATGAGGGTCGGGAGCGAGCAGTACTTC.

This clone was seen only a few times. J is TRBJ1-1 and V is TRBV6-5, with a tentative D call TRBD1 (6 bases). CDR3 size: 15 residues. Trimming cost V 2 bases and J 1 base, with 11 bases left between them. The germline V gene has CDR1 MNHEY and CDR2 SVGAGI. CDR3 in DNA: TGTGCCAGCAGTTACGCCGGGACACCGAACACTGAAGCTTTCTTT. It yields the protein CASSYAGTPNTEAFF.

The rearrangement joins TRBV11-3 to TRBJ1-1; 9 nucleotides line up with TRBD1. Germline V gene sequence: CDR1 SGHNT, CDR2 YENEEA. The CDR3 consists of 15 residues. J gave up 1 base and V 3 bases, and 3 bases lay outside the gene matches. The CDR3 region has the DNA TGTGCCAGCAGCTTCCCGGGACAGGGGAACACTGAAGCTTTCTTT. Translating it yields CASSFPGQGNTEAFF.

The V gene is TRBV7-9, the J gene TRBJ1-2, with a tentative D call TRBD1 (6 bases). The CDR3 spans 16 residues. Germline lookup yields CDR1 SEHNR and CDR2 FQNEAQ (reference sequence). V was shortened by 2 bases and J by 8 bases, with 21 bases between the two germline ends. The CDR3 protein is CASSLSEPLTGRGYTF. The CDR3 DNA is TGTGCCAGCAGCTTATCGGAGCCCCTGACAGGTAGAGGCTACACCTTC.

This clone was recorded only once. The chain combines TRBV14 with TRBJ1-2; D is possibly TRBD1 (6 bases). Germline V gene sequence: CDR1 SGHDN, CDR2 FVKESK. This CDR3 region has 15 residues. Between the trimmed V and J ends, which lost 0 bases and 8 bases, there was a span of 16 bases. The CDR3 sequence is CASSQDNAGGEGYTF. The CDR3 DNA reads as TGTGCCAGCAGCCAAGATAATGCGGGGGGCGAAGGCTACACCTTC.

The sample holds a few counts of this clone. V is TRBV7-3 and J is TRBJ2-3; 7 bases fit TRBD1. Germline assignment: CDR1 SGHTA and CDR2 FQGTGA. The CDR3 covers 16 residues. The J segment lost 0 bases and the V segment lost 2 bases, leaving 5 bases of the junction unmatched. The CDR3 sequence: CASSLRDRASTDTQYF. The CDR3 DNA reads as TGTGCCAGCAGCTTACGGGACAGAGCTAGCACAGATACGCAGTATTTT. Variable domain in full (rest from reference TRBV7-3 and TRBJ2-3): GAGVSQTPSNKVTEKGKYVELRCDPISGHTALYWYRQSLGQGPEFLIYFQGTGAADDSGLPNDRFFAVRPEGSVSTLKIQRTERGDSAVYLCASSLRDRASTDTQYFGPGTRLTVL.

The rearrangement uses TRBV7-9 and TRBJ1-3; no clear D gene. Germline lookup yields CDR1 SEHNR and CDR2 FQNEAQ (reference sequence). The length of the CDR3 is 17 residues. V was shortened by 0 bases and J by 0 bases, with 12 bases between the two germline ends. Here the CDR3 DNA reads TGTGCCAGCAGCTTAGCTGAGGCACCGCTCTCTGGAAACACCATATATTTT. Protein: CASSLAEAPLSGNTIYF. The full variable domain, its missing parts supplied by reference TRBV7-9 and TRBJ1-3, is DTGVSQNPRHKITKRGQNVTFRCDPISEHNRLYWYRQTLGQGPEFLTYFQNEAQLEKSRLLSDRFSAERPKGSFSTLEIQRTEQGDSAMYLCASSLAEAPLSGNTIYFGEGSWLTVV.

CDR3 coding DNA: TGTGCCAGCACCGCGACTAGCGGGGGTACCTACGAGCAGTACTTC. As protein: CASTATSGGTYEQYF. The V and J genes are TRBV21-1 and TRBJ2-7; the table calls TRBD2, which could not be checked here. TRBV21-1 is reported as a pseudogene. This CDR3 region has 15 residues.

J is TRBJ2-2 and V is TRBV5-4, with 8 nucleotides matching TRBD1. With 10 bases clipped from V and 3 bases from J, the junction kept 14 bases outside the gene matches. This CDR3 is 16 amino acids long. Germline V gene lookup returns CDR1 SGHNT and CDR2 YYREEE (reference sequence). This chain's CDR3 is CAARLPGQEDTGELFF. The DNA for the CDR3 is TGTGCCGCGAGACTACCGGGACAGGAGGACACCGGGGAGCTGTTTTTT.

The chain employs TRBV27 and TRBJ1-1; 10 positions match TRBD1. This CDR3 is built from 14 residues. With 4 bases clipped from V and 7 bases from J, the junction kept 6 bases outside the gene matches. Germline CDR1 is MNHEY and CDR2 is SMNVEV (reference sequence). This chain's CDR3 is CASSYPGQGNEAFF. The CDR3 nucleotides read TGTGCCAGCAGTTATCCGGGACAGGGGAATGAAGCTTTCTTT.

The V and J genes are TRBV5-4 and TRBJ2-3, with 11 bases aligning to TRBD2. This CDR3 comprises 16 residues. Unmatched junction bases numbered 9, after V lost 4 bases and J lost 5 bases. Germline CDR1 reads SGHNT; CDR2 reads YYREEE (reference sequence). The DNA of the CDR3 is TGTGCCAGCAGCCGAATGACTAGCGGGGAGGTAGATACGCAGTATTTT. Its translation: CASSRMTSGEVDTQYF.

This clone has just one count. The chain joins TRBV7-8 to TRBJ1-2; 7 bases are a match to TRBD1. The CDR3 is 15 residues long. Germline V gene data show CDR1 as SGHVS and CDR2 as FQNEAQ. V lost 1 base, J lost 7 bases, and 9 bases stayed unmatched. The CDR3 DNA sequence: TGTGCCAGCAGCTTAGGGGCCCCAGCAGGGGGTGGCTACACCTTC. It translates to CASSLGAPAGGGYTF.

This clone was counted only a few times. This chain connects TRBV28 to TRBJ1-1, with TRBD1 as a possible D gene (5 bases). Trimming took off 2 bases at V and 1 base at J, with 11 bases between the two ends. The CDR3 contains 15 residues. Germline V lookup: CDR1 MDHEN, CDR2 SYDVKM. CDR3 loop: CASSLKTARNTEAFF. CDR3 bases: TGTGCCAGCAGTTTAAAGACAGCTCGGAACACTGAAGCTTTCTTT.

The chain combines TRBV14 with TRBJ1-2; D is possibly TRBD1 (6 bases). CDR3 length equals 13 residues. CDR1 is SGHDN, CDR2 FVKESK, per germline. Trimming took off 2 bases at V and 3 bases at J, with 7 bases between the two ends. CDR3 nucleotides: TGTGCCAGCAGCCAACACAGGGACTATGGCTACACCTTC. It translates to CASSQHRDYGYTF.

V is TRBV11-2 and J is TRBJ1-3; 9 bases are a match to TRBD1. V shed 5 bases, J shed 4 bases, and the junction held 3 bases outside the gene matches. CDR1 SGHAT and CDR2 FQNNGV come from the germline V gene. This CDR3 region has 14 residues. The CDR3 nucleotides read TGTGCCAGCAGCATCACAGGGGGCGGAAACACCATATATTTT. It is translated as CASSITGGGNTIYF.

The chain uses TRBV27 and TRBJ1-1, with D possibly TRBD1 on 5 matching bases. Germline lookup yields CDR1 MNHEY and CDR2 SMNVEV (reference sequence). V lost 5 bases and J 6 bases, leaving 16 bases between the germline ends. CDR3 length equals 14 residues. CDR3 amino acids: CASSAGGLIAEAFF. The CDR3 nucleotides read TGTGCCAGCAGTGCGGGGGGATTAATCGCTGAAGCTTTCTTT.

The chain uses TRBV28 and TRBJ2-2; no clear D gene. The germline V gene encodes CDR1 MDHEN and CDR2 SYDVKM. V shed 6 bases and J shed 6 bases, with 8 bases lying between them. CDR3 length: 12 amino acids. CDR3 nucleotides: TGTGCCAGCAGCCCTTTTCCCGGGGAGCTGTTTTTT. Residues: CASSPFPGELFF.

The chain joins TRBV11-2 to TRBJ1-5, with no clear D. The germline V gene encodes CDR1 SGHAT and CDR2 FQNNGV. CDR3 size: 13 residues. Trimming took off 8 bases at V and 3 bases at J, with 11 bases between the two ends. DNA for the CDR3: TGTGCCAGCGAGAGGGATTTCAATCAGCCCCAGCATTTT. It yields the protein CASERDFNQPQHF.

V gene TRBV7-9 combines with J gene TRBJ1-6; TRBD1 matches 10 bases. Germline V gene data show CDR1 as SEHNR and CDR2 as FQNEAQ (reference sequence). J lost 9 bases, V lost 5 bases, and 4 bases had no gene match. The CDR3 sequence is 14 residues long. CDR3 in DNA: TGTGCCAGCAGCCTGGGGACAGGGGCTTCACCCCTCCACTTT. Protein: CASSLGTGASPLHF.

The table lists this clone with a count of one. CDR3 residues: CASSRDRDDQPQHF. The CDR3 bases are TGTGCCAGTAGTAGAGACAGGGATGATCAGCCCCAGCATTTT. The chain combines TRBV19 with TRBJ1-5, with TRBD1 matching 7 bases. Germline V gene sequence: CDR1 LNHDA, CDR2 SQIVND (reference sequence). The length of the CDR3 is 14 residues. V was clipped by 4 bases and J by 5 bases; unmatched bases: 5.

This clone was seen a single time. The chain is built from TRBV7-8 and TRBJ2-7; TRBD1 agrees at 8 bases. Germline V gives CDR1 SGHVS, CDR2 FQNEAQ. The CDR3 has 13 amino acids. Unmatched junction bases numbered 6, after V lost 6 bases and J lost 5 bases. The CDR3 bases are TGTGCCAGCAGACCCAGGGGGCGCGACGAGCAGTACTTC. This encodes CASRPRGRDEQYF.

This clone was detected a few times. This chain connects TRBV10-3 to TRBJ1-2; D unresolved. Germline V gene data show CDR1 as ENHRY and CDR2 as SYGVKD. Trimming stripped 3 bases from V and 5 bases from J, with 10 bases between. This CDR3 is 13 amino acids long. CDR3 coding DNA: TGTGCCATCAGTGATTTACAGTCATATGGCTACACCTTC. It is translated as CAISDLQSYGYTF.

The rearrangement links TRBV30 to TRBJ2-7; the match to TRBD2 covers 13 bases. J was trimmed by 4 bases and V by 0 bases; bases with no gene match: 9. The germline CDR1 and CDR2 sequences are GTSNPN and SVGIG (reference sequence). This CDR3 contains 17 residues. As DNA, the CDR3 is TGTGCCTGGAGTGTACTGCGGGGACTAGCGGGGAGGTACGAGCAGTACTTC. As protein: CAWSVLRGLAGRYEQYF.

The chain couples TRBV6-6 to TRBJ1-4; no firm D call. V was clipped by 2 bases and J by 6 bases, with 10 bases between them. The CDR3 is 14 residues long. Germline V gives CDR1 MNHNY, CDR2 SVGAGI (reference sequence). The CDR3 protein is CASSYVGKDEKLFF. The CDR3 coding sequence is TGTGCCAGCAGTTACGTCGGGAAGGATGAAAAACTGTTTTTT.

The chain carries TRBV7-9 and TRBJ1-5; 7 nucleotides match TRBD1. The junction had 7 bases not matched to a gene; V was cut back by 1 base and J by 7 bases. CDR3 length: 15 residues. Per germline, CDR1 SEHNR and CDR2 FQNEAQ (reference sequence). DNA for the CDR3: TGTGCCAGCAGCTTAGTCGAGGGGGCAGAACAGCCCCAGCATTTT. Encoded protein: CASSLVEGAEQPQHF.

This clone appeared once. The J gene is TRBJ2-1, the V gene TRBV7-3, with TRBD2 as a possible D gene (6 bases). This CDR3 comprises 13 residues. The V end lost 3 bases, the J end lost 6 bases, and 9 bases lay between the germline ends. Germline loops: CDR1 SGHTA, CDR2 FQGTGA. The CDR3 coding sequence is TGTGCCAGCAGCTTGGGACTGACCAATGAGCAGTTCTTC. Amino acid sequence: CASSLGLTNEQFF.